The next 8 T cell receptor beta chains were all read from a single sample in a study of blood T cells in healthy people across ages. With a J-beta primer mix and a sample-barcoded 5' primer, a second PCR ran about 6 to 11 cycles. TCRdb used MiXCR to reprocess the 5' RACE reads, holding one entry per CDR3 protein. The repertoire includes 600,000 to 800,000 distinct CDR3 sequences, under 25% of them detected once, and approximately 3.7% sits in the top ten. Sequencing was performed on blood. These receptor sequences come from a man between 65 and 80 years old in good health.

The chain is built from TRBV19 and TRBJ2-7; 7 bases align to TRBD1. The J segment lost 0 bases and the V segment lost 2 bases, leaving 7 bases of the junction unmatched. From germline, CDR1 is LNHDA and CDR2 SQIVND (reference sequence). This CDR3 region has 16 residues. CDR3 protein: CASSIFGQASSYEQYF. The CDR3 DNA follows: TGTGCCAGTAGTATATTTGGACAGGCGAGCTCCTACGAGCAGTACTTC. The complete variable domain, with remaining parts taken from reference TRBV19 and TRBJ2-7, reads DGGITQSPKYLFRKEGQNVTLSCEQNLNHDAMYWYRQDPGQGLRLIYYSQIVNDFQKGDIAEGYSVSREKKESFPLTVTSAQKNPTAFYLCASSIFGQASSYEQYFGPGTRLTVT.

This clonotype was observed a few times. This chain uses TRBV3-1 with TRBJ2-1; 10 bases align to TRBD2. The trim removed 0 bases at V and 9 bases at J, leaving 5 bases unmatched. Germline V gene data show CDR1 as LGHDT and CDR2 as YNNKEL (reference sequence). The CDR3 contains 15 residues. CDR3 loop: CASSQDGLAGAEQFF. The CDR3 nucleotides read TGTGCCAGCAGCCAAGATGGCCTAGCGGGAGCTGAGCAGTTCTTC.

This clonotype was seen only a few times. The DNA for the CDR3 is TGCAGTGATTCCGGGACACACAGCACAGATACGCAGTATTTT. It specifies CSDSGTHSTDTQYF. The chain combines TRBV20-1 with TRBJ2-3, with a tentative D call TRBD1 (6 bases). This CDR3 is 14 amino acids long. V was shortened by 7 bases and J by 0 bases, with 14 bases between the two germline ends. The germline CDR1 and CDR2 sequences are DFQATT and SNEGSKA (reference sequence).

This clonotype was detected a few times. The rearrangement uses TRBV3-1 and TRBJ1-1; tentative D call: TRBD1 (5 bases). Trimming cost V 2 bases and J 10 bases, with 11 bases left between them. This CDR3 is 12 amino acids long. Germline V CDR1 and CDR2: LGHDT, YNNKEL (reference sequence). CDR3 sequence: CASSQNDRGAFF. CDR3 bases: TGTGCCAGCAGCCAAAACGACAGAGGAGCTTTCTTT.

For this clonotype: An end of the junction differs from the germline gene, which may be a read error. The chain has TRBV20-1 and TRBJ2-4; D perhaps matches TRBD1 (5 bases). This CDR3 contains 12 residues. Germline V gives CDR1 DFQATT, CDR2 SNEGSKA (reference sequence). DNA of the CDR3: TGCAGTGCTAGGGGCAGGGAAAACATTCAGCACTTC. Encoded protein: CSARGRENIQHF.

The rearrangement joins TRBV5-1 to TRBJ2-5; TRBD2 aligns across 9 bases. The J call may be in error: the DNA end matches TRBJ2-1 better. The V gene's germline CDR1 is SGHRS and CDR2 YFSETQ. This CDR3 has 16 amino acids. CDR3: CASSLQEAGGYNEQFF. In DNA, the CDR3 is TGCGCCAGCAGCTTACAGGAAGCGGGAGGATACAATGAGCAGTTCTTC.

This chain links TRBV6-5 with TRBJ2-3, with D possibly being TRBD2 (6 bases). The V end was cut by 6 bases, the J end by 5 bases, with 12 bases between. The germline V gene has CDR1 MNHEY and CDR2 SVGAGI. CDR3 length: 13 amino acids. CDR3 sequence reads: CASRIPGVDTQYF. As DNA, the CDR3 is TGTGCCAGCAGGATCCCGGGGGTAGATACGCAGTATTTT.

The chain has TRBV5-4 and TRBJ2-1; perhaps TRBD1 as D (6 bases). V lost 4 bases and J lost 8, with 13 bases in between. This CDR3 contains 13 residues. Germline loops: CDR1 SGHNT, CDR2 YYREEE (reference sequence). CDR3 sequence (DNA): TGTGCCAGCAGCCGCGGACAGAACGATGAGCAGTTCTTC. Translating gives CASSRGQNDEQFF.